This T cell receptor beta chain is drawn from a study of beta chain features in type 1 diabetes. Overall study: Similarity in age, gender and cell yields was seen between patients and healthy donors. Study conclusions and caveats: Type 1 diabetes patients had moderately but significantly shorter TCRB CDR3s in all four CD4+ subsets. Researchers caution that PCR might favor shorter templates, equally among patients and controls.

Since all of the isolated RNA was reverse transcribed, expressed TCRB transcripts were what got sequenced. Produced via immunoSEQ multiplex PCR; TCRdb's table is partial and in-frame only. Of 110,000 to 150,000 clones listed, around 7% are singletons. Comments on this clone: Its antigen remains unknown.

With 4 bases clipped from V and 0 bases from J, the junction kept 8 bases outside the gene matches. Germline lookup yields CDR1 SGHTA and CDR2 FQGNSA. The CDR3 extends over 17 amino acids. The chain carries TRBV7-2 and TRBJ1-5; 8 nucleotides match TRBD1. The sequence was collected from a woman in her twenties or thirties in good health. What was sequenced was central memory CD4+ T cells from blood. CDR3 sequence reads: CASSSGQGPYSNQPQHF. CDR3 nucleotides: TGTGCCAGCAGCTCCGGACAGGGCCCATATAGCAATCAGCCCCAGCATTTT.